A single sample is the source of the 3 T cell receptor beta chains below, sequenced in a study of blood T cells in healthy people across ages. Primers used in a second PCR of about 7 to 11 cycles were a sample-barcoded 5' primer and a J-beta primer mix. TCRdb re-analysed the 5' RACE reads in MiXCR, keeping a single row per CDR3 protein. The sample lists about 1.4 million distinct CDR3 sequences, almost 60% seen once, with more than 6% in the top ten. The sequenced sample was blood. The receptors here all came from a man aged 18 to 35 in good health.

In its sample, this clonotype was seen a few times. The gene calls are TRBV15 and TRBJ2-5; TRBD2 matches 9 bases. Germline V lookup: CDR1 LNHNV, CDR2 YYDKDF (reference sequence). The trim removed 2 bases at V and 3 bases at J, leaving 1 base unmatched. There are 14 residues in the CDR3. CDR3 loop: CATSRLAGEETQYF. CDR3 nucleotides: TGTGCCACCAGCAGATTAGCGGGAGAAGAGACCCAGTACTTC.

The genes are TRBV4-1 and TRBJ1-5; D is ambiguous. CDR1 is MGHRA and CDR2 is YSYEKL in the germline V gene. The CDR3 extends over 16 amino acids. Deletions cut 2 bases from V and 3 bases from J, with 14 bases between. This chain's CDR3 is CASSQPRRGVNQPQHF. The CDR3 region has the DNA TGCGCCAGCAGCCAACCTCGTCGTGGGGTCAATCAGCCCCAGCATTTT.

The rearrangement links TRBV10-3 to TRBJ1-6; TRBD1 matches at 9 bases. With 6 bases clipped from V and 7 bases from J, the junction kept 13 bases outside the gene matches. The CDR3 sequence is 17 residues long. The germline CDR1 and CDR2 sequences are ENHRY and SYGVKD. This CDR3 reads CAISRSEGQGANSPLHF. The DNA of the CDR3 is TGTGCCATCAGCCGGTCGGAGGGACAGGGCGCAAATTCACCCCTCCACTTT.